This TCR beta chain was retrieved from a study of cytomegalovirus exposure and HLA in healthy donors (dated by TCRdb to about 2017). Study-level background: An earlier analysis of approximately 590 of the donors reported approximately 290 Gb of sequence data and more than 90 million unique TCR beta sequences from about 200 million T cells. An early release covering just under 650 HLA-typed donors comprised approximately 290 gigabases of sequencing data and around 86 million unique TCR sequences. Of the approximately 370 genotyped donors, over 80% were placed in the genetic ancestry cluster associated with self-reported Caucasian donors. The study aimed to test whether signatures of past pathogen exposure could be identified by cataloging public T cell receptors. The study profiled the T cell repertoires of under 700 subjects by immunosequencing and related them to cytomegalovirus serostatus. Besides the first cohort of hundreds of subjects, a separate validation cohort made up of around 120 different subjects was used. High-throughput TCR immunosequencing, statistical association of individual TCRs with disease status, and machine learning were combined to predict cytomegalovirus infection status. In a later analysis, previously published TCR beta repertoires from some 640 donors were re-analyzed and high-resolution HLA genotyping was added so that TCR occurrence patterns could be studied. In the later analysis, no new phenotypic data were used to find candidate immune exposures; instead, reliance was placed on TCR beta sequences and their occurrence across donors. An earlier analysis of several hundred of the donors applied high-throughput TCR beta sequencing to assess whether each TCR beta V gene segment acted as functional or pseudogenic. Donor age, sex, ethnicity and CMV serostatus were compiled alongside the repertoire data. Genome-wide SNP genotypes for about 65% of the roughly 670 donors were used in a later genetic analysis, which treated that subset as a discovery cohort. Every repertoire in the discovery cohort had been generated on one and the same sequencing platform. HLA typing covered class I and class II loci at four-digit resolution. The number of typed donors differed by locus: about 620-640 for A, B, C, DRB1 and DQB1; approximately 520 for DQA1; 606 for DPA1; and 400 to 480 for DPB1. Five DR-DQ haplotypes were handled as single units for association and clustering, since linkage in the cohort was strong. Among several hundred genotyped donors of the cohort, an average of around 250,000 unique TCR beta nucleotide sequences was sequenced per donor, of which about 20% were non-productive. Here is what the overall study found, with its caveats: Strong co-occurrence of HLA alleles, especially DR and DQ, made assigning TCR associations to individual alleles difficult. A further reported finding was that TCR beta sequences accurately predicted the HLA-A and HLA-B alleles for most subjects in the first cohort. The classifier was reported to diagnose cytomegalovirus status with high specificity and sensitivity in both the original and validation cohorts. In a later analysis, several top co-occurrence clusters were reported to appear linked to parvovirus B19, influenza, CMV and Epstein-Barr virus. Across donors, most TCR sequences were observed very rarely, whereas some public TCRs were present in many individuals. Because the 87-base-pair reads could not distinguish some IMGT-functional V segments, including TRBV6-2 and TRBV6-3, those segments were excluded. V-gene and J-gene trimming of TCR beta chains was associated with a missense DCLRE1C variant in a later genetic analysis, and the association was replicated in an independent cohort. This cohort had only TCR beta chains sequenced, and the lack of alpha or paired-chain data limited which features could be detected. The authors suggested that the approach could potentially be generalized to other disease states and immunological phenotypes. The only immune exposure information available for the cohort was CMV serostatus. The presence/absence analyses assumed that sequencing depth was roughly uniform across donors, and that assumption may not be true. Linkage disequilibrium might explain the correlated functional status among segregating V segments, but an unknown experimental factor could not be ruled out. A later analysis found that TCR association rates varied across HLA loci, with DRB1 alleles showing the most associated TCRs and HLA-C alleles the fewest. Because HLA typing was unavailable for some donors at each locus, only the typed subset was used in association tests. In a later analysis, HLA-associated TCR beta chains were found to be more clonally expanded and to have lower generation probabilities than equally common non-associated chains. A later analysis found that most CMV-associated TCR beta chains appeared HLA-restricted, with HLA associations seemingly driven largely by CMV exposure. A cluster of highly shared sequence variants was judged likely to represent a technical artifact of the sequencing pipeline. A later analysis associated 16,951 TCR beta sequences with specific HLA alleles at a false discovery rate of 0.05. A later genetic analysis reported fewer N-insertions in productive TCRs among donors in an Asian-associated ancestry cluster than the roughly 620-donor mean. Broadly in line with IMGT annotations, most TCR beta V segments showed up in productive rearrangements about 90% or about 30% of the time in an earlier analysis of approximately 640 of the donors. The study gave a list of 150 to 200 TCR beta chains associated with cytomegalovirus. A few of the identified cytomegalovirus-associated TCR beta chains were confirmed in vitro to be specific for cytomegalovirus antigens. Because counts were too low, some 16 rarely observed V segments, including chromosome 9 orphons, were excluded from the earlier analysis of fewer than 650 of the donors.

V drops 6 bases and J drops 8 bases, leaving 11 bases in between. Per the germline V gene (reference sequence), MNHEY is the CDR1 and SMNVEV is the CDR2. The CDR3 goes from the cysteine to the phenylalanine over 12 residues. Only CDR3 DNA is held: 36 bases, read in frame from base 1. Library method: the immunoSEQ multiplex PCR assay. For the multiplex PCR, a mixture combining 60 forward primers for TCR Vbeta segments and 13 reverse primers for TCR Jbeta segments was used. The CDR3 region of rearranged TCR beta genes was amplified from genomic DNA with a multiplex PCR assay. Amplified TCR beta libraries were sequenced as 87-base-pair reads on the Illumina HiSeq System. For the original study's pipeline: Across the roughly 670 repertoires, a later analysis counted tens of millions of unique TCR beta chains, some 11 million of which were shared by at least two donors. Raw reads were error-corrected and collapsed into unique sequences with a nearest-neighbor algorithm that merged closely related sequences to remove PCR and sequencing errors. To assign V, D and J gene segments, CDR3 sequences were aligned to IMGT reference sequences. Each retained sequence needed at least a six-nucleotide match to both a V gene segment and a J gene segment. A rearrangement counted as productive if the CDR3 had no stop codons and remained in frame with V and J, and every other rearrangement counted as non-productive. Following IMGT convention, CDR3 was defined as the stretch from the second conserved V-encoded cysteine up to the conserved J-encoded phenylalanine. Sequences without an unambiguous match to a single V gene segment were excluded from the earlier analysis of 450 to 750 of the donors. In an earlier analysis of around 590 of the donors, a V segment was called functional when productive rearrangements were above 56.7%, and segregating when the standard deviation between donors exceeded 5%. A statistical classification framework was built to diagnose cytomegalovirus status from the catalog of TCR beta chain sequences. V and J gene assignment, in a later analysis, came from comparing TCR nucleotide sequences with IMGT/GENE-DB human TR gene sequences. Using the TCRdist pipeline, a later analysis assigned CDR3 sequences along with most-parsimonious VDJ recombination scenarios. In a later analysis, each TCR beta chain was defined by its CDR3 amino acid sequence together with its V-gene family, and reads without a unique V-gene family were excluded. In a later analysis, 500 to 650 highly shared, low-generation-probability nucleotide sequences were removed to address suspected cross-contamination and a sequencing artifact. In a later analysis, a clonal expansion index was calculated for each public chain from normalized within-repertoire ranks of inferred template counts. Generation probabilities in a later analysis came from a VDJ recombination model fitted to out-of-frame rearrangements, and those results were checked against IGoR. A later analysis scored TCR-TCR, TCR-HLA and TCR-CMV co-occurrence with hypergeometric tests, applying a repertoire-size bias correction to TCR pairs. In a later analysis, false discovery rates were estimated by permuting HLA or CMV assignments 20 times. In a later analysis, co-occurring TCRs were grouped using DBSCAN, and TCRdist sequence similarity was added for clustering within HLA-allele-positive subsets. Repertoires with fewer than 30,000 or more than 120,000 public chains, plus five repertoires with anomalous nucleotide sharing, were excluded from co-occurrence clustering. TCRdb re-hosts the immuneACCESS table, in-frame sequences only. Its copies lack some clones; in the studies checked, an unresolved V gene accounts for under half of them, and the cause for the rest is not known. That table is the source of V, J and clone size, and D and trimming were worked out from the DNA. This sample is represented by about 200,000 clones; approximately 79% of them were singletons. The ten largest clones capture about 1.8% of the sample.

As concerns this clone: Its antigen has not been determined. One base away there is no much larger clone; base qualities are not given.

The cohort consisted of hundreds of healthy bone marrow donors. At the time of sampling, every cohort member was nominally healthy, though immune exposures that went unrecorded were likely present. The donor tested CMV seronegative, placing the donor among the 352 seronegative members of the cohort. Each donor provided a peripheral blood sample, and peripheral blood mononuclear cells were used for TCR beta sequencing. Genomic DNA was extracted from the blood cell samples with the Qiagen DNeasy Blood Extraction Kit. The sequenced sample consisted of PBMCs. The receptor chain draws on TRBV27 and TRBJ2-1, with a weak D call of TRBD1 (5 bases match). This receptor was taken from a man aged 50 to 60 in good health and CMV-seronegative. The CDR3 here reads CASRRQGDEQFF. The nucleotide sequence reads as follows: TGTGCCAGCAGACGGCAAGGGGATGAGCAGTTCTTC.